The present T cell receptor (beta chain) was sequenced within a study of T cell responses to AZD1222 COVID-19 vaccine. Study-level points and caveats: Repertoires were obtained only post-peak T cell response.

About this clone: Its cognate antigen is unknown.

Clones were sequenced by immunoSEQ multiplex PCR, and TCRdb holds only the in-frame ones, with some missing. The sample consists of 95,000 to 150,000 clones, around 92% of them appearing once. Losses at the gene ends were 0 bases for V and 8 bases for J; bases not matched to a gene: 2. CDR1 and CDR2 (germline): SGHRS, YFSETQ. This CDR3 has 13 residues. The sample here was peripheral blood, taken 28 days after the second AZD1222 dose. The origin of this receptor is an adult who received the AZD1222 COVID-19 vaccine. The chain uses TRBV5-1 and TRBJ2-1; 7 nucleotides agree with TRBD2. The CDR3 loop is CASSLGTRDEQFF. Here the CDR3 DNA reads TGCGCCAGCAGCTTGGGGACTAGAGATGAGCAGTTCTTC.